Detailed here is one T cell receptor beta chain. Sequencing was performed with immunoSEQ multiplex PCR; in TCRdb, only in-frame clones are kept and a portion is missing. The table has some 15,000 clones, roughly 89% seen once; the top ten hold approximately 1.6%. This sample is drawn from a study of T cell repertoires and Cas9 in healthy adults. The CDR3 length is 13 residues. CDR1 is MNHEY, CDR2 SVGAGI, per germline. Trimming stripped 6 bases from V and 8 bases from J, with 13 bases between. The rearrangement uses TRBV6-5 and TRBJ1-4, with a tentative D call TRBD1 (6 bases). The sequenced sample consisted of Tregs (CD4+, CD25+, CD127-, CD137-, CD154-) from PBMCs; culture status not recorded. This clonotype was obtained from a human donor in good health. CDR3 sequence reads: CASRYRGQEKLFF. CDR3 DNA sequence: TGTGCCAGCAGATACCGGGGACAAGAAAAACTGTTTTTT.